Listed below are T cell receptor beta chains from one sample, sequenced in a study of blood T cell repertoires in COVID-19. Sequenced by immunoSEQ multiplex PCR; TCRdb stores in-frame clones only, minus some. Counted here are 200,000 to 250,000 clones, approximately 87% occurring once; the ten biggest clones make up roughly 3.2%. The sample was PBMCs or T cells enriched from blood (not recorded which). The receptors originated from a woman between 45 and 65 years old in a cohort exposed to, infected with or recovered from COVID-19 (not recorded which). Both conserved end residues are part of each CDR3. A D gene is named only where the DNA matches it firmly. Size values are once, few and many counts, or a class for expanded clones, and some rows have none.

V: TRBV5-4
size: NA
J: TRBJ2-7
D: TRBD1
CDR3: CASSQAAGTGAYEQYF
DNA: TGTGCCAGCAGCCAAGCCGCCGGGACAGGGGCCTACGAGCAGTACTTC

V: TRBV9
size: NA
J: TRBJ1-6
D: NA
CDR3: CASSLSGQSNSPLHF
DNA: TGTGCCAGCAGCCTTTCTGGACAATCCAATTCACCCCTCCACTTT

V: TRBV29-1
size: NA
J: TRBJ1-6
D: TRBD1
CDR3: CSVRAGGMNSPLHF
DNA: TGCAGCGTTAGGGCAGGGGGAATGAATTCACCCCTCCACTTT

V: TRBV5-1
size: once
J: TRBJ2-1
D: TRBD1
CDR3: CASSLGTGEHNEQFF
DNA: TGCGCCAGCAGCTTGGGGACAGGGGAACACAATGAGCAGTTCTTC

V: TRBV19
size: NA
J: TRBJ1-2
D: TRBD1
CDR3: CASSMDRVNGYTF
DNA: TGTGCCAGTAGTATGGACAGGGTGAATGGCTACACCTTC

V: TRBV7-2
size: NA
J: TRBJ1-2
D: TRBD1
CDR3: CASSLAQGAGTGYTF
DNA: TGTGCCAGCAGCTTAGCGCAGGGGGCGGGGACTGGCTACACCTTC

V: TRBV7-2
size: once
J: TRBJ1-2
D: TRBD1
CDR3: CASSLLGQGLSYTF
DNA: TGTGCCAGCAGCTTACTAGGACAGGGTTTGAGCTACACCTTC

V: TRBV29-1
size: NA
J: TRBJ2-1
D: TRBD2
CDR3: CSVMERGAFNEQFF
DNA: TGCAGCGTCATGGAGCGGGGGGCGTTCAATGAGCAGTTCTTC

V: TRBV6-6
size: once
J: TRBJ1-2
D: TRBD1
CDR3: CASSYQGAVGGYTF
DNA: TGTGCCAGCAGTTACCAGGGGGCTGTGGGTGGCTACACCTTC

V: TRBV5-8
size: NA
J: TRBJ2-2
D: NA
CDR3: CASSFPSNTGELFF
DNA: TGTGCCAGCAGCTTCCCCTCGAACACCGGGGAGCTGTTTTTT

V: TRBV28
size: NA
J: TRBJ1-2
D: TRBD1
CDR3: CASSPGQGGNYGYTF
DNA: TGTGCCAGCAGTCCAGGACAGGGGGGTAACTATGGCTACACCTTC

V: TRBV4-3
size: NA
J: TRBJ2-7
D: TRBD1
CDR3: CASSQDYRGSYEQYF
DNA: TGCGCCAGCAGCCAAGATTACAGGGGTTCCTACGAGCAGTACTTC

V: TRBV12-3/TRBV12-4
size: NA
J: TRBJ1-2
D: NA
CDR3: CASLGADYGYTF
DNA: TGTGCCAGCCTGGGGGCAGACTATGGCTACACCTTC

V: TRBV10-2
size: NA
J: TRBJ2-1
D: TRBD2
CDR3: CASSDLLASGYNEQFF
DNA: TGCGCCAGCAGTGACCTTTTGGCTAGCGGGTACAATGAGCAGTTCTTC

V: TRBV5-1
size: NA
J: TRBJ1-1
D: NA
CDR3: CASSLGSGIEAFF
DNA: TGCGCCAGCAGCTTGGGGTCAGGTATTGAAGCTTTCTTT

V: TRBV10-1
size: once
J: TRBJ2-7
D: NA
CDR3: CASSETCCTYF
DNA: TGCGCCAGCAGTGAGACTTGCTGCACGTACTTC

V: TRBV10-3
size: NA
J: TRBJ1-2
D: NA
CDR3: CAISDLRGLDGYTF
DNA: TGTGCCATCAGTGACCTCAGGGGCTTGGATGGCTACACCTTC

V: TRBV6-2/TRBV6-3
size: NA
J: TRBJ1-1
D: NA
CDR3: CASSQGYTEAFF
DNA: TGTGCCAGCAGTCAGGGGTACACTGAAGCTTTCTTT

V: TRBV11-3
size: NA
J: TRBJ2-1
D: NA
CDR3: CASSLDTGDEQFF
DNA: TGTGCCAGCAGCTTAGATACCGGGGATGAGCAGTTCTTC

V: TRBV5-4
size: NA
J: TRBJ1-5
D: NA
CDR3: CASSNQGMGQPQHF
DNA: TGTGCCAGCAGCAATCAGGGTATGGGACAGCCCCAGCATTTT

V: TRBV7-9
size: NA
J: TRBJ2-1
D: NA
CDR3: CASSPTGNEQFF
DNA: TGTGCCAGCAGCCCTACAGGCAATGAGCAGTTCTTC

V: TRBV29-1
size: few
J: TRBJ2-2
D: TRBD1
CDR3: CSVRAPGTENTGELFF
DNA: TGCAGCGTCCGCGCCCCCGGGACAGAAAACACCGGGGAGCTGTTTTTT

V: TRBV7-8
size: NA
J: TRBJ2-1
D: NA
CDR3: CASSLAAGVSYNEQFF
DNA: TGTGCCAGCAGCTTAGCGGCAGGGGTCTCCTACAATGAGCAGTTCTTC

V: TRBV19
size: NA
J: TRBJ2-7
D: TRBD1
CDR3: CASSTSPGQGKPYEQYF
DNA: TGTGCCAGTAGTACGAGCCCGGGACAGGGGAAACCCTACGAGCAGTACTTC

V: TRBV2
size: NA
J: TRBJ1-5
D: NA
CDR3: CASSEMAGVQPQHF
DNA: TGTGCCAGCAGTGAAATGGCAGGGGTTCAGCCCCAGCATTTT

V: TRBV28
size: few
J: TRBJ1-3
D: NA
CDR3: CASSFRGSGNTIYF
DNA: TGTGCCAGCAGTTTCCGGGGTTCTGGAAACACCATATATTTT

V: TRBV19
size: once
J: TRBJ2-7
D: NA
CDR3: CASSSSQGYEQYF
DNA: TGTGCCAGTAGTAGCTCACAGGGTTACGAGCAGTACTTC

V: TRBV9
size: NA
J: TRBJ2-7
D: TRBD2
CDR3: CASSPQAGGAYEQYF
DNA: TGTGCCAGCAGCCCCCAAGCTGGGGGGGCCTACGAGCAGTACTTC

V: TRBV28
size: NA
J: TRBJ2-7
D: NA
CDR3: CASSTQTPGRYEQYF
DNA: TGTGCCAGCAGTACACAGACCCCCGGAAGATACGAGCAGTACTTC

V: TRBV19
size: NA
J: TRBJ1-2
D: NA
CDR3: CASSIGGANYGYTF
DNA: TGTGCCAGTAGTATAGGGGGCGCTAACTATGGCTACACCTTC

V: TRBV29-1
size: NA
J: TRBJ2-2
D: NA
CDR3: CSVGVRQGRNGELFF
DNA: TGCAGCGTTGGCGTCCGGCAGGGTAGGAACGGGGAGCTGTTTTTT

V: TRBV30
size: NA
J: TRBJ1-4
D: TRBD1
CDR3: CACSRDRVGEKLFF
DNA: TGTGCCTGTTCGAGGGACAGGGTAGGCGAAAAACTGTTTTTT

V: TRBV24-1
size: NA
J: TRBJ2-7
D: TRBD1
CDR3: CATSEPGQYEQYF
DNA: TGTGCCACCAGTGAGCCGGGACAGTACGAGCAGTACTTC

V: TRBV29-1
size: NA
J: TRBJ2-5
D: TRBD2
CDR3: CSVRTSGAETQYF
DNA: TGCAGCGTTAGGACTAGCGGGGCGGAGACCCAGTACTTC

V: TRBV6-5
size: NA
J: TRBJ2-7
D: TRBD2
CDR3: CASSYFREGYEQYF
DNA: TGTGCCAGCAGTTACTTCAGGGAGGGATACGAGCAGTACTTC

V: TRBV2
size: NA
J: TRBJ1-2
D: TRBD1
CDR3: CASSGRQGDRNYGYTF
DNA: TGTGCCAGCAGTGGCAGGCAGGGGGACCGTAACTATGGCTACACCTTC

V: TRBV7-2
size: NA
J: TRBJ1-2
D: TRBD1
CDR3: CASSPPTGSNGYTF
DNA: TGTGCCAGCAGCCCCCCGACAGGGAGCAATGGCTACACCTTC

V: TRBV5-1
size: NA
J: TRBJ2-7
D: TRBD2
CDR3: CASSLDGRSSYEQYF
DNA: TGCGCCAGCAGCTTGGACGGGAGGAGCTCCTACGAGCAGTACTTC

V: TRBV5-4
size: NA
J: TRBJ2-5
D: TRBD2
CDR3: CASSVVVAGGPDSPQYF
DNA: TGTGCCAGCAGCGTGGTAGTAGCGGGGGGCCCGGATTCGCCCCAGTACTTC

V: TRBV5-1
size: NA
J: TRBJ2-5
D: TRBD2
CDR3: CASSSGGETQYF
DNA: TGCGCCAGCAGCTCGGGGGGAGAGACCCAGTACTTC

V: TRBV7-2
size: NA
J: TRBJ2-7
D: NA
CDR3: CASSLDAQPSYEQYF
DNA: TGTGCCAGCAGCTTAGACGCACAGCCTTCCTACGAGCAGTACTTC

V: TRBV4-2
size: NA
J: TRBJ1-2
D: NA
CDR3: CASSLPSRVDGYTF
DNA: TGTGCCAGCAGCCTTCCTAGCCGGGTGGATGGCTACACCTTC

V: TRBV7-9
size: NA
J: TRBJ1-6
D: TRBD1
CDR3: CASSSDRSLSPLHF
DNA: TGTGCCAGCAGCTCGGACAGGAGCCTATCACCCCTCCACTTT

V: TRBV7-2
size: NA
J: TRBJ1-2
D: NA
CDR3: CASSYWRQSERGGYTF
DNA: TGTGCCAGCAGCTACTGGCGGCAGTCGGAAAGGGGCGGCTACACCTTC